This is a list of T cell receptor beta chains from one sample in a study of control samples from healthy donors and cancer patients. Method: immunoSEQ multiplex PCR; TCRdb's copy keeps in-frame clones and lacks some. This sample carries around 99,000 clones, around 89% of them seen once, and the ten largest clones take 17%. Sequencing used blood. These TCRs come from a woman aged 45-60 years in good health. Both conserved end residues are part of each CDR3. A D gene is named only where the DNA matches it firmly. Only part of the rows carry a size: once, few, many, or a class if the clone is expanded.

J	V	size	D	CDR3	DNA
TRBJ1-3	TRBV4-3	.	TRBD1	CASSQEGQGASGF	TGCGCCAGCAGCCAAGAGGGACAGGGGGCTTCAGGTTTT
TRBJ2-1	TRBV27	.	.	CASSFSYNEQFF	TGTGCCAGCAGTTTCTCCTACAATGAGCAGTTCTTC
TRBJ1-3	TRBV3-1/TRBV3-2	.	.	CASSHSGGVGNTIYF	TGTGCCAGCAGCCACTCGGGTGGGGTTGGAAACACCATATATTTT
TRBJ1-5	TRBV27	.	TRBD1	CASSAQGQGFQPQHF	TGTGCCAGCAGTGCACAGGGACAGGGCTTTCAGCCCCAGCATTTT
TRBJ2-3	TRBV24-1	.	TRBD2	CATSDYGRAEADTQYF	TGTGCCACCAGTGATTACGGGAGGGCCGAGGCAGATACGCAGTATTTT
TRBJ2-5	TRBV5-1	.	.	CASSPRDATETQYF	TGCGCCAGCAGCCCCAGGGACGCCACAGAGACCCAGTACTTC
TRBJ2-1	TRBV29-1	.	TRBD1	CSGPRQGASNEQFF	TGCAGCGGGCCAAGACAGGGGGCTAGTAATGAGCAGTTCTTC
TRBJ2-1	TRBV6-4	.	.	CASSDSNSGSGEQFF	TGTGCCAGCAGTGACTCTAACTCGGGGTCGGGCGAGCAGTTCTTC
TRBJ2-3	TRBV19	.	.	CASSIDGRFTDTQYF	TGTGCCAGTAGTATAGATGGCAGGTTCACAGATACGCAGTATTTT
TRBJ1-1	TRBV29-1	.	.	CSVETGQAFF	TGCAGCGTTGAGACAGGCCAAGCTTTCTTT
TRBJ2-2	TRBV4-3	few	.	CASSQERDTGELFF	TGCGCCAGCAGCCAAGAACGCGACACCGGGGAGCTGTTTTTT
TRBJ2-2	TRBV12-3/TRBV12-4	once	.	CASSPGFTGELFF	TGTGCCAGCTCCCCAGGGTTCACCGGGGAGCTGTTTTTT
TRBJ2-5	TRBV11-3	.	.	CASSPQGSRETQYF	TGTGCCAGCAGCCCACAGGGAAGTAGGGAGACCCAGTACTTC
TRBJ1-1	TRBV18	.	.	CASSPPGGVNTEAFF	TGTGCCAGCTCACCACCAGGGGGGGTGAACACTGAAGCTTTCTTT
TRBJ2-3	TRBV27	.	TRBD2	CASRGGHTDTQYF	TGTGCCAGCAGGGGAGGGCACACAGATACGCAGTATTTT
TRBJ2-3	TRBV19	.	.	CASSQQPGLPDTQYF	TGTGCCAGTAGTCAGCAACCCGGCCTCCCAGATACGCAGTATTTT
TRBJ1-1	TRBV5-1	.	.	CASSLGPDLNTEAFF	TGCGCCAGCAGCTTGGGTCCAGACTTGAACACTGAAGCTTTCTTT
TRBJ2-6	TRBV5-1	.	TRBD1	CASSLGGSGGAGANVLTF	TGCGCCAGCAGCTTGGGAGGCTCAGGGGGCGCTGGGGCCAACGTCCTGACTTTC
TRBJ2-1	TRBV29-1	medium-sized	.	CSVVGALNEQFF	TGCAGCGTTGTTGGGGCCCTCAATGAGCAGTTCTTC
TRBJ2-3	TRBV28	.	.	CASSLKTVFSTDTQYF	TGTGCCAGCAGTTTAAAAACGGTTTTTAGTACAGATACGCAGTATTTT
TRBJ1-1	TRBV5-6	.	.	CASSLVSTVLNTEAFF	TGTGCCAGCAGCTTGGTGTCGACAGTGTTGAACACTGAAGCTTTCTTT
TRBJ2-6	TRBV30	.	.	CAWSVSGANVLTF	TGTGCCTGGAGTGTTTCTGGGGCCAACGTCCTGACTTTC
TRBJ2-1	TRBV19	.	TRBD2	CASTTSGLNEQFF	TGTGCCAGTACGACTAGCGGGCTCAATGAGCAGTTCTTC